The 27 T cell receptor beta chains given below trace back to one sample, sequenced in a study of blood T cell repertoires in COVID-19. Repertoires were generated with immunoSEQ multiplex PCR, while TCRdb's copy carries only in-frame clones and drops some. This table has roughly 70,000 clones, about four fifths appearing once. Material: peripheral blood. These receptors were collected from a woman older than 75 with active or convalescent COVID-19.

This chain uses TRBV24-1 with TRBJ1-2; D is unclear. Trimming shortened V by 1 base and J by 12 bases, and 11 bases separated the two germline ends. Germline loops: CDR1 KGHDR, CDR2 SFDVKD. The CDR3 totals 12 residues. The CDR3, as DNA: TGTGCCACCAGTGATTTTGTAGGAGTACACACCTTC. Translated, it gives CATSDFVGVHTF.

This chain uses TRBV5-1 with TRBJ1-2; TRBD1 agrees at 8 bases. Trimming cost V 2 bases and J 0 bases; bases outside gene matches: 6. This CDR3 is built from 16 residues. In germline, CDR1 is SGHRS, CDR2 YFSETQ. Here the CDR3 reads CASSFGTGRPNYGYTF. CDR3 nucleotides: TGCGCCAGCAGCTTCGGGACAGGCCGTCCTAACTATGGCTACACCTTC. Combining the CDR3 with reference TRBV5-1 and TRBJ1-2 gives the whole variable domain KAGVTQTPRYLIKTRGQQVTLSCSPISGHRSVSWYQQTPGQGLQFLFEYFSETQRNKGNFPGRFSGRQFSNSRSEMNVSTLELGDSALYLCASSFGTGRPNYGYTFGSGTRLTVV.

DNA of the CDR3: TGTGCCAGCAGCCGATGGGGAGCAAATCAGCCCCAGCATTTT. This translates into CASSRWGANQPQHF. V is TRBV27 and J is TRBJ1-5; no reliable D call. The V end was cut by 6 bases, the J end by 4 bases, with 13 bases between. This CDR3 has 14 residues. From germline, CDR1 is MNHEY and CDR2 SMNVEV (reference sequence).

This clone came up once. The chain employs TRBV7-9 and TRBJ1-4; TRBD1 aligns across 11 bases. The junction had 5 bases not matched to a gene; V was cut back by 5 bases and J by 6 bases. From germline, CDR1 is SEHNR and CDR2 FQNEAQ (reference sequence). The CDR3 length is 15 residues. CDR3 amino acids: CASSPGQGAYEKLFF. The DNA of the CDR3 is TGTGCCAGCAGCCCCGGACAGGGGGCTTATGAAAAACTGTTTTTT.

The chain employs TRBV28 and TRBJ1-2; 9 nucleotides agree with TRBD1. The CDR3 has 15 amino acids. From germline, CDR1 is MDHEN and CDR2 SYDVKM. J lost 8 bases, V lost 9 bases, and 16 bases had no gene match. CDR3 amino acids: CASRGQGPRFKGYTF. Written as DNA, the CDR3 is TGTGCCAGTCGAGGACAGGGGCCCCGTTTCAAGGGCTACACCTTC.

The rearrangement uses TRBV19 and TRBJ1-5; the match to TRBD1 covers 8 bases. The CDR3 covers 15 residues. Trimming removed 3 bases from V and 2 bases from J; junction bases left unmatched: 3. Germline lookup yields CDR1 LNHDA and CDR2 SQIVND (reference sequence). As DNA, the CDR3 is TGTGCCAGTAGTATTGACAGGGGAGGCAATCAGCCCCAGCATTTT. Translating it yields CASSIDRGGNQPQHF.

The chain joins TRBV19 to TRBJ1-2; TRBD1 matches 7 bases. The CDR3 has 14 residues. The germline V gene encodes CDR1 LNHDA and CDR2 SQIVND (reference sequence). The V segment lost 6 bases and the J segment 4 bases; nucleotides outside the gene matches: 8. The CDR3 protein is CASSEGALFYGYTF. DNA of the CDR3: TGTGCCAGTAGCGAGGGGGCGCTTTTCTATGGCTACACCTTC.

The gene calls are TRBV3-1 (or the pseudogene TRBV3-2) and TRBJ2-7, with 8 bases aligning to TRBD2. CDR1 and CDR2 from the germline V gene are LGHDT and YNNKEL (reference sequence). The CDR3 totals 17 residues. With V trimmed by 2 bases and J by 2 bases, 11 bases remained unmatched. Written as DNA, the CDR3 is TGTGCCAGCAGCCAACGGGGCGGGGGGAGCGGAACCTACGAGCAGTACTTC. Amino acid sequence: CASSQRGGGSGTYEQYF.

V gene TRBV5-4 combines with J gene TRBJ2-3; 7 bases align to TRBD2. Trimming took 0 bases from V and 2 from J; bases not matched to a gene: 3. Germline CDR1 is SGHNT and CDR2 is YYREEE (reference sequence). The CDR3 loop spans 15 amino acids. In DNA, the CDR3 is TGTGCCAGCAGCTTGGGTCTAGCGGTCACAGATACGCAGTATTTT. This sequence encodes CASSLGLAVTDTQYF.

The V and J genes are TRBV15 and TRBJ2-7, with D tentatively TRBD2 (6 bases). Germline assignment: CDR1 LNHNV and CDR2 YYDKDF (reference sequence). V was cut by 0 bases and J by 4 bases, with 13 bases left in between. This CDR3 has 15 amino acids. The CDR3 protein is CATSRDPRAGYEQYF. The CDR3 nucleotides are TGTGCCACCAGCAGAGATCCTCGGGCGGGGTACGAGCAGTACTTC.

The genes are TRBV27 and TRBJ1-6; 10 bases align to TRBD1. Looked up from germline, CDR1 is MNHEY and CDR2 is SMNVEV (reference sequence). This CDR3 contains 14 residues. Trimming removed 6 bases from V and 7 bases from J; junction bases left unmatched: 3. The CDR3 region is CASRPGQGNSPLHF. The CDR3 DNA follows: TGTGCCAGCAGGCCGGGACAGGGGAATTCACCCCTCCACTTT.

V usage is TRBV7-9 and J usage is TRBJ1-5; D is undetermined. Trimming removed 5 bases at V and 3 bases at J, with 8 bases between. This CDR3 spans 13 amino acids. Germline CDR1 reads SEHNR; CDR2 reads FQNEAQ (reference sequence). The CDR3 loop is CASSPLSNQPQHF. The CDR3 nucleotides are TGTGCCAGCAGCCCTTTATCCAATCAGCCCCAGCATTTT.

This clone was counted between two and nine times. The chain uses TRBV4-3 and TRBJ2-2; possibly TRBD1 for D (5 bases). This CDR3 is built from 19 residues. The V end was cut by 0 bases, the J end by 0 bases, with 17 bases between. Germline V gene sequence: CDR1 LGHNA, CDR2 YSLEER. CDR3 protein: CASSQDLWRTPPNTGELFF. The CDR3 DNA is TGCGCCAGCAGCCAAGATCTTTGGCGGACACCTCCGAACACCGGGGAGCTGTTTTTT.

J is TRBJ1-2 and V is TRBV2; possible D gene TRBD1, 6 bases. In germline, CDR1 is SNHLY, CDR2 FYNNEI. The CDR3 extends over 15 amino acids. Trimming stripped 6 bases from V and 3 bases from J, with 17 bases between. CDR3 protein: CASRAAGTTYYGYTF. Here the CDR3 DNA reads TGTGCCAGCAGGGCCGCCGGGACAACCTACTATGGCTACACCTTC.

The V gene is TRBV6-5, the J gene TRBJ1-1, with TRBD1 as a possible D gene (6 bases). Germline CDR1 and CDR2: MNHEY and SVGAGI. The CDR3 loop spans 14 amino acids. Trimming pared 5 bases from V and 3 bases from J, leaving 13 bases between. CDR3 in DNA: TGTGCCAGCAGTACGGGACATCTACACACTGAAGCTTTCTTT. Its translation: CASSTGHLHTEAFF.

The chain carries TRBV19 and TRBJ1-4; 8 nucleotides align to TRBD1. Unmatched junction bases numbered 11, after V lost 1 base and J lost 13 bases. The germline V gene has CDR1 LNHDA and CDR2 SQIVND (reference sequence). The CDR3 consists of 15 residues. The CDR3 loop is CASSIVSGGGGGLFF. Here the CDR3 DNA reads TGTGCCAGTAGTATAGTGTCAGGGGGCGGCGGGGGACTGTTTTTT. Looking up the rest from reference TRBV19 and TRBJ1-4 gives the full variable domain: DGGITQSPKYLFRKEGQNVTLSCEQNLNHDAMYWYRQDPGQGLRLIYYSQIVNDFQKGDIAEGYSVSREKKESFPLTVTSAQKNPTAFYLCASSIVSGGGGGLFFGSGTQLSVL.

This sequence joins TRBV6-2 or TRBV6-3 and TRBJ1-1; unclear D gene. This CDR3 is 15 amino acids long. The V end was cut by 5 bases, the J end by 0 bases, with 13 bases between. Germline lookup yields CDR1 MNHEY and CDR2 SVGEGT. The CDR3 here is CASSARTGMNTEAFF. The CDR3 DNA follows: TGTGCCAGCAGTGCTCGGACGGGGATGAACACTGAAGCTTTCTTT.

This clone was seen a handful of times. The genes are TRBV19 and TRBJ2-1; 8 bases fit TRBD1. Germline V gene lookup returns CDR1 LNHDA and CDR2 SQIVND (reference sequence). V was clipped by 2 bases and J by 2 bases; unmatched bases: 5. CDR3 length: 16 residues. The CDR3 here is CASSISQGAPYNEQFF. The CDR3 DNA reads TGTGCCAGTAGTATATCCCAGGGGGCGCCCTACAATGAGCAGTTCTTC.

The chain joins TRBV5-1 to TRBJ1-1; D is unresolved. Germline V gives CDR1 SGHRS, CDR2 YFSETQ. V was cut by 4 bases and J by 8 bases, with 15 bases left in between. The CDR3 spans 13 residues. CDR3 in amino acids: CASSPEGTREAFF. The CDR3 nucleotides are TGCGCCAGCAGCCCCGAGGGAACACGAGAAGCTTTCTTT.

This clone was detected a few times. V is TRBV6-2 or TRBV6-3 and J is TRBJ1-5; possibly TRBD1 for D (5 bases). Trimming shortened V by 1 base and J by 2 bases, and 18 bases separated the two germline ends. Looked up from germline, CDR1 is MNHEY and CDR2 is SVGEGT. This CDR3 has 18 residues. CDR3 bases: TGTGCCAGCAGTTACTGGGTAGACAGTCTCGTGGGCAATCAGCCCCAGCATTTT. Translation gives CASSYWVDSLVGNQPQHF.

The V and J genes are TRBV5-6 and TRBJ2-5; TRBD2 agrees at 10 bases. The trim removed 1 base at V and 2 bases at J, leaving 8 bases unmatched. Germline V gene lookup returns CDR1 SGHDT and CDR2 YYEEEE. The CDR3 length is 17 residues. The CDR3 DNA sequence: TGTGCCAGCAGCTTGAATTGGGTAGCGGGAGGACAAGAGACCCAGTACTTC. As protein: CASSLNWVAGGQETQYF. Looking up the rest from reference TRBV5-6 and TRBJ2-5 gives the full variable domain: DAGVTQSPTHLIKTRGQQVTLRCSPKSGHDTVSWYQQALGQGPQFIFQYYEEEERQRGNFPDRFSGHQFPNYSSELNVNALLLGDSALYLCASSLNWVAGGQETQYFGPGTRLLVL.

This chain links TRBV5-4 with TRBJ2-5; TRBD2 aligns across 15 bases. This CDR3 is 16 amino acids long. Germline CDR1 reads SGHNT; CDR2 reads YYREEE (reference sequence). The junction had 6 bases not matched to a gene; V was cut back by 4 bases and J by 5 bases. The CDR3 DNA reads as TGTGCCAGCAGCGACGGGACTAGCGGGGGGAGGGAGACCCAGTACTTC. The encoded protein is CASSDGTSGGRETQYF.

V gene TRBV19 combines with J gene TRBJ2-1; 9 bases match TRBD2. This CDR3 contains 17 residues. V lost 5 bases to trimming and J lost 8 bases; unmatched junction nucleotides: 16. Germline CDR1 LNHDA, CDR2 SQIVND (reference sequence). CDR3 DNA: TGTGCCAGTAGTCCGGCTACGCTAGCGGGATTAAGGGATGAGCAGTTCTTC. It specifies CASSPATLAGLRDEQFF.

The table lists this clone with a few counts. The chain uses TRBV11-2 and TRBJ2-7; D possibly corresponds to TRBD2 (6 bases). Trimming stripped 2 bases from V and 3 bases from J, with 11 bases between. CDR1 is SGHAT and CDR2 is FQNNGV in the germline V gene. This CDR3 is 14 amino acids long. CDR3 coding DNA: TGTGCCAGCAGCTTATGGGGGGATCTCTACGAGCAGTACTTC. This encodes CASSLWGDLYEQYF.

The rearrangement links TRBV18 to TRBJ1-1; D perhaps matches TRBD1 (5 bases). There are 15 residues in the CDR3. V shed 6 bases and J shed 5 bases, with 19 bases lying between them. Germline V gene lookup returns CDR1 KGHSH and CDR2 LQKENI. In DNA form, the CDR3 reads TGTGCCAGCTCCCCTATTGAGCCACGGGGGACTGAAGCTTTCTTT. Its protein is CASSPIEPRGTEAFF.

The DNA for the CDR3 is TGTGCCAGCACAAAACAGGGGGCGTACACTGAAGCTTTCTTT. It codes for CASTKQGAYTEAFF. The chain links TRBV7-9 to TRBJ1-1; the match to TRBD1 covers 9 bases. Germline V gene sequence: CDR1 SEHNR, CDR2 FQNEAQ (reference sequence). The V gene end was trimmed by 7 bases and the J gene end by 3 bases; junction bases not matched to a gene: 6. The length of the CDR3 is 14 residues.

A single count supports this clone. The rearrangement uses TRBV28 and TRBJ2-4; D might be TRBD2 (6 bases). The CDR3 runs 14 residues. The germline CDR1 and CDR2 sequences are MDHEN and SYDVKM. The V gene lost 5 bases and the J gene lost 7 bases, with 15 bases spanning the gap. CDR3 sequence: CASSKTFGGNIQYF. CDR3 sequence (DNA): TGTGCCAGCAGTAAAACTTTTGGGGGGAACATTCAGTACTTC.